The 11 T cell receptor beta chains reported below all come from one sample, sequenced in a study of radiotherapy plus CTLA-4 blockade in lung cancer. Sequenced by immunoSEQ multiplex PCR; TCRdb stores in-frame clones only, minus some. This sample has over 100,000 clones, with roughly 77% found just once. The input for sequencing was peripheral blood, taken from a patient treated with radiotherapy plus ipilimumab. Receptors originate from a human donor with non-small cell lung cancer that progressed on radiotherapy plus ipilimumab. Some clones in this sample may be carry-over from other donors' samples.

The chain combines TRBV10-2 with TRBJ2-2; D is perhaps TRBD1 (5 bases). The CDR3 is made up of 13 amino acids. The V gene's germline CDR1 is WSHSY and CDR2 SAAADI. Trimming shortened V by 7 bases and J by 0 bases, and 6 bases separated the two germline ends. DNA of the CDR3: TGCGCCAGCACGACAGCGAACACCGGGGAGCTGTTTTTT. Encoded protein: CASTTANTGELFF.

The CDR3 spells CASSVNYGYTF. The CDR3 DNA is TGTGCCAGCAGCGTAAACTATGGCTACACCTTC. The chain recombines TRBV9 with TRBJ1-2; D uncertain. V lost 1 base and J lost 2, with 0 bases in between. The CDR3 spans 11 residues. Germline loops: CDR1 SGDLS, CDR2 YYNGEE. Full variable domain (missing parts from reference TRBV9 and TRBJ1-2): DSGVTQTPKHLITATGQRVTLRCSPRSGDLSVYWYQQSLDQGLQFLIQYYNGEERAKGNILERFSAQQFPDLHSELNLSSLELGDSALYFCASSVNYGYTFGSGTRLTVV.

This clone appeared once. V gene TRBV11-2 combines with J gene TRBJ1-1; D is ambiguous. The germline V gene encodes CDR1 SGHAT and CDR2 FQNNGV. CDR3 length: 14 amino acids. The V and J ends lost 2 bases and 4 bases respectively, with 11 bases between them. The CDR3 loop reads CASSLRAGGTEAFF. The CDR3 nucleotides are TGTGCCAGCAGCTTACGTGCGGGAGGCACTGAAGCTTTCTTT.

The CDR3 DNA follows: TGTGCCAGCAGTCCATCGGACCGCGACTCCTACGAGCAGTACTTC. It codes for CASSPSDRDSYEQYF. The chain recombines TRBV28 with TRBJ2-7; D is undetermined. Trimming left V 5 bases short and J 0 bases short, with 14 bases between. Germline V CDR1 and CDR2: MDHEN, SYDVKM. The CDR3 totals 15 residues. Combining the CDR3 with reference TRBV28 and TRBJ2-7 gives the whole variable domain DVKVTQSSRYLVKRTGEKVFLECVQDMDHENMFWYRQDPGLGLRLIYFSYDVKMKEKGDIPEGYSVSREKKERFSLILESASTNQTSMYLCASSPSDRDSYEQYFGPGTRLTVT.

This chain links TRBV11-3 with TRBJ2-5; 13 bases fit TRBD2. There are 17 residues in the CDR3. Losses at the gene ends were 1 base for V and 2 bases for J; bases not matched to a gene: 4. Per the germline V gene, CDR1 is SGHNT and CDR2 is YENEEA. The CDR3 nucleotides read TGTGCCAGCAGCTTAGCCAAGGGACTAGCGGGGCAAGAGACCCAGTACTTC. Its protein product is CASSLAKGLAGQETQYF.

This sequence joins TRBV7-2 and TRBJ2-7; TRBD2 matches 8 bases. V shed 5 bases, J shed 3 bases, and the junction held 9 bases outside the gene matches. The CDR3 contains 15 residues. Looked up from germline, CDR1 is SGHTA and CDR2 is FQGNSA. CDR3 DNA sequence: TGTGCCAGCAGCCCCGGGGCGGGGGGTGGCTACGAGCAGTACTTC. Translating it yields CASSPGAGGGYEQYF.

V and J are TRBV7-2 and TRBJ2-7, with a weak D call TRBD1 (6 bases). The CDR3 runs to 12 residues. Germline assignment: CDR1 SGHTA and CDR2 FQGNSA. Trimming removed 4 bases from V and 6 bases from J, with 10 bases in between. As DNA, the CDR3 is TGTGCCAGCAGCTCGCAGGGGCTCGAGCAGTACTTC. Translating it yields CASSSQGLEQYF.

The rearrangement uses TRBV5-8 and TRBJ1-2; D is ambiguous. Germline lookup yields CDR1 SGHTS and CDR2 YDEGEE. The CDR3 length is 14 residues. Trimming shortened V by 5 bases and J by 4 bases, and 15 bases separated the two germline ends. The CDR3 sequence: CASRLFAGLYGYTF. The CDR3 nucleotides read TGTGCCAGCAGATTGTTTGCAGGCCTCTATGGCTACACCTTC.

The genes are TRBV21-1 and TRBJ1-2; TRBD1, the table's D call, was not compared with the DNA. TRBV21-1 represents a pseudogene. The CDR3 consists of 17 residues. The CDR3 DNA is TGTGCCAGCAGCAGAAGACAGGGAGGTTGGTACAACTATGGCTACACCTTC. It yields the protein CASSRRQGGWYNYGYTF.

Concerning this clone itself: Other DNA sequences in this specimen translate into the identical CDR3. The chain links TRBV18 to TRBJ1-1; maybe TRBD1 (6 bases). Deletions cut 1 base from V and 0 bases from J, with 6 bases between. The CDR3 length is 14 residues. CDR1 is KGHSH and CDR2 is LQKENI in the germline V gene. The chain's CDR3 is CASSPRGLNTEAFF. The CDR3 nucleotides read TGTGCCAGCTCACCACGGGGGCTGAACACTGAAGCTTTCTTT. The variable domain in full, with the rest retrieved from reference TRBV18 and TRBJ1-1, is NAGVMQNPRHLVRRRGQEARLRCSPMKGHSHVYWYRQLPEEGLKFMVYLQKENIIDESGMPKERFSAEFPKEGPSILRIQQVVRGDSAAYFCASSPRGLNTEAFFGQGTRLTVV.

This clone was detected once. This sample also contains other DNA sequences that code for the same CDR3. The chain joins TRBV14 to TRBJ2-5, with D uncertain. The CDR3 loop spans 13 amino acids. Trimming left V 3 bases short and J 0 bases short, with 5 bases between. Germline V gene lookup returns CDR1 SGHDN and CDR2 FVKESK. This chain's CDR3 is CASSQNYQETQYF. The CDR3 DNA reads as TGTGCCAGCAGCCAGAATTACCAAGAGACCCAGTACTTC.